The rows below give T cell receptor beta chains drawn from one sample of a study of blood T cell repertoires in COVID-19. Some clones are missing from TCRdb's copy, which holds only in-frame ones; the method was immunoSEQ multiplex PCR. The repertoire has about 360,000 clones, around four fifths of them found once; the top ten carry 3%. The sample was peripheral blood. Source of these receptors: a man aged 25-40 years with active or convalescent COVID-19. The CDR3 runs from the conserved cysteine through the conserved F or W. The D gene is left open where the match is weak. Size tells how often a clone was seen (once, few, many) or the class of an expanded clone, and some rows leave it out.

j_gene: TRBJ2-3; abundance: NA; d_gene: TRBD1; v_gene: TRBV11-2; len: 15; CDR3nt: TGTGCCAGCAGCTTACAGGGGGATCGCACAGATACGCAGTATTTT; CDR3aa: CASSLQGDRTDTQYF
j_gene: TRBJ2-7; abundance: NA; d_gene: TRBD1; v_gene: TRBV24-1; len: 15; CDR3nt: TGTGCCACCAGTGATGCCGGGACAGCCACCTACGAGCAGTACTTC; CDR3aa: CATSDAGTATYEQYF
j_gene: TRBJ1-2; abundance: NA; d_gene: NA; v_gene: TRBV4-3; len: 15; CDR3nt: TGCGCCAGCAGCCAAGATCTAGGTACAAACTATGGCTACACCTTC; CDR3aa: CASSQDLGTNYGYTF
j_gene: TRBJ1-1; abundance: NA; d_gene: TRBD1; v_gene: TRBV10-3; len: 19; CDR3nt: TGTGCCATCAAGCCCCAAAGGGGACAGGGAAGGATCATGAACACTGAAGCTTTCTTT; CDR3aa: CAIKPQRGQGRIMNTEAFF
j_gene: TRBJ1-4; abundance: NA; d_gene: NA; v_gene: TRBV11-2; len: 14; CDR3nt: TGTGCCAGCAGGGACACCCTAACTAATGAAAAACTGTTTTTT; CDR3aa: CASRDTLTNEKLFF
j_gene: TRBJ2-7; abundance: NA; d_gene: NA; v_gene: TRBV2; len: 11; CDR3nt: TGTGCCAGCAGTCTCTCCTACGAGCAGTACTTC; CDR3aa: CASSLSYEQYF
j_gene: TRBJ2-2; abundance: NA; d_gene: NA; v_gene: TRBV15; len: 15; CDR3nt: TGTGCCACCAGCAGTGAACGACAGAACACCGGGGAGCTGTTTTTT; CDR3aa: CATSSERQNTGELFF
j_gene: TRBJ2-3; abundance: once; d_gene: NA; v_gene: TRBV3-1/TRBV3-2; len: 15; CDR3nt: TGTGCCAGCACCCCCGGGGGATGGGACACAGATACGCAGTATTTT; CDR3aa: CASTPGGWDTDTQYF
j_gene: TRBJ1-4; abundance: NA; d_gene: NA; v_gene: TRBV9; len: 13; CDR3nt: TGTGCCAGCAGCGGGACACCGGGTGAAAAACTGTTTTTT; CDR3aa: CASSGTPGEKLFF
j_gene: TRBJ1-1; abundance: NA; d_gene: NA; v_gene: TRBV29-1; len: 14; CDR3nt: TGCAGCGTTGAGCCACGACAGTCGAGCACTGAAGCTTTCTTT; CDR3aa: CSVEPRQSSTEAFF
j_gene: TRBJ2-7; abundance: NA; d_gene: NA; v_gene: TRBV5-1; len: 14; CDR3nt: TGCGCCAGCAGCTTGGGGGCAGGGACCTACGAGCAGTACTTC; CDR3aa: CASSLGAGTYEQYF
j_gene: TRBJ2-3; abundance: NA; d_gene: TRBD2; v_gene: TRBV7-2; len: 14; CDR3nt: TGTGCCAGCAGCGCCCCGGGAGGGGGGGATACGCAGTATTTT; CDR3aa: CASSAPGGGDTQYF
j_gene: TRBJ1-3; abundance: NA; d_gene: NA; v_gene: TRBV6-1; len: 14; CDR3nt: TGTGCCAGCAGTGAACCAGGGGCAGGAAACACCATATATTTT; CDR3aa: CASSEPGAGNTIYF
j_gene: TRBJ2-5; abundance: NA; d_gene: NA; v_gene: TRBV3-1/TRBV3-2; len: 13; CDR3nt: TGTGCCAGCAGCCAAGATCGAATGAGCGACCAGTACTTC; CDR3aa: CASSQDRMSDQYF
j_gene: TRBJ2-7; abundance: NA; d_gene: TRBD2; v_gene: TRBV6-5; len: 14; CDR3nt: TGTGCCAGCAGTTTTCTAGCGGCCGCCTACGAGCAGTACTTC; CDR3aa: CASSFLAAAYEQYF
j_gene: TRBJ2-2; abundance: NA; d_gene: NA; v_gene: TRBV9; len: 13; CDR3nt: TGTGCCAGCAGCGTAAGGGGGACCGGGGAGCTGTTTTTT; CDR3aa: CASSVRGTGELFF
j_gene: TRBJ2-7; abundance: NA; d_gene: NA; v_gene: TRBV28; len: 13; CDR3nt: TGTGCCAGCAGTTTGGCGGACTCGTACGAGCAGTACTTC; CDR3aa: CASSLADSYEQYF
j_gene: TRBJ2-2; abundance: NA; d_gene: NA; v_gene: TRBV11-3; len: 15; CDR3nt: TGTGCCAGCAGCTTAGGACAGTCGAACACCGGGGAGCTGTTTTTT; CDR3aa: CASSLGQSNTGELFF
j_gene: TRBJ2-5; abundance: NA; d_gene: NA; v_gene: TRBV9; len: 15; CDR3nt: TGTGCCAGCAGCGTGTCGGGTAGTTTCCAAGAGACCCAGTACTTC; CDR3aa: CASSVSGSFQETQYF
j_gene: TRBJ1-5; abundance: NA; d_gene: NA; v_gene: TRBV2; len: 13; CDR3nt: TGTGCCAGCAGAACCTCACAGGGTCAGCCCCAGCATTTT; CDR3aa: CASRTSQGQPQHF
j_gene: TRBJ1-3; abundance: NA; d_gene: NA; v_gene: TRBV7-2; len: 16; CDR3nt: TGTGCCAGCAGCTCCCTTAACAGGGCCTCTGGAAACACCATATATTTT; CDR3aa: CASSSLNRASGNTIYF
j_gene: TRBJ2-2; abundance: NA; d_gene: TRBD1; v_gene: TRBV5-5; len: 16; CDR3nt: TGTGCCAGCAGTTCCGGGACAGGGCCTTACACCGGGGAGCTGTTTTTT; CDR3aa: CASSSGTGPYTGELFF
j_gene: TRBJ1-6; abundance: few; d_gene: NA; v_gene: TRBV11-3; len: 13; CDR3nt: TGTGCCAGCAGCCCTCGGGGGATTTCACCCCTCCACTTT; CDR3aa: CASSPRGISPLHF
j_gene: TRBJ1-4; abundance: NA; d_gene: NA; v_gene: TRBV30; len: 16; CDR3nt: TGTGCCTGGAGTGAACAGTACCAAGGTACTAATGAAAAACTGTTTTTT; CDR3aa: CAWSEQYQGTNEKLFF
j_gene: TRBJ1-3; abundance: NA; d_gene: NA; v_gene: TRBV4-1; len: 18; CDR3nt: TGCGCCAGCAGCCAAGAAAGAGGGCGGGGGCGCTTCGGAAACACCATATATTTT; CDR3aa: CASSQERGRGRFGNTIYF
j_gene: TRBJ1-1; abundance: NA; d_gene: NA; v_gene: TRBV30; len: 10; CDR3nt: TGTGCCTGGGGGGGACAACGAGCTTTCTTT; CDR3aa: CAWGGQRAFF
j_gene: TRBJ1-6; abundance: NA; d_gene: NA; v_gene: TRBV6-5; len: 14; CDR3nt: TGTGCCAGCAGTTATGCGGGAAACCATTCACCCCTCCACTTT; CDR3aa: CASSYAGNHSPLHF
j_gene: TRBJ2-3; abundance: NA; d_gene: TRBD2; v_gene: TRBV9; len: 16; CDR3nt: TGTGCCAGCAGCGTAGGGGCTAGCGGGAGTATCGATACGCAGTATTTT; CDR3aa: CASSVGASGSIDTQYF
j_gene: TRBJ1-4; abundance: NA; d_gene: NA; v_gene: TRBV7-9; len: 14; CDR3nt: TGTGCCAGCAGTCTACAGGGTTTTGAGGAAAAACTGTTTTTT; CDR3aa: CASSLQGFEEKLFF
j_gene: TRBJ2-2; abundance: NA; d_gene: TRBD2; v_gene: TRBV6-6; len: 14; CDR3nt: TGTGCCAGTCGGACTAGCGGGAGTACCGGGGAGCTGTTTTTT; CDR3aa: CASRTSGSTGELFF
j_gene: TRBJ1-4; abundance: NA; d_gene: TRBD1; v_gene: TRBV19; len: 15; CDR3nt: TGTGCCAGTAGTATAGGGACAGGGAACAATGAAAAACTGTTTTTT; CDR3aa: CASSIGTGNNEKLFF